These 24 T cell receptor beta chains were sequenced from one sample in a study of blood T cell repertoires in COVID-19. Some clones are missing from TCRdb's copy, which holds only in-frame ones; the method was immunoSEQ multiplex PCR. The sample comprises some 700,000 clones, over 80% of which are singletons, and 0.2% to 0.3% rests with the top ten. Specimen: peripheral blood. The receptors were gathered from a woman younger than 35 with acute or convalescent COVID-19.

This clone was picked up one time. CDR3 residues: CASIAGGYEQYF. The CDR3 nucleotides are TGTGCCAGCATAGCGGGGGGGTACGAGCAGTACTTC. J is TRBJ2-7 and V is TRBV2; 11 bases align to TRBD2. V lost 7 bases to trimming and J lost 4 bases; unmatched junction nucleotides: 0. This CDR3 region has 12 residues. Germline V CDR1 and CDR2: SNHLY, FYNNEI.

In its sample, this clone was seen a few times. V gene TRBV6-4 combines with J gene TRBJ2-3, with 8 bases matching TRBD2. There are 15 residues in the CDR3. Unmatched junction bases numbered 5, after V lost 3 bases and J lost 3 bases. Germline V gives CDR1 MRHNA, CDR2 SNTAGT. DNA of the CDR3: TGTGCCAGCAGTGAGAGAGCGGGGGAGACAGATACGCAGTATTTT. This encodes CASSERAGETDTQYF.

V and J are TRBV5-1 and TRBJ1-1, with 7 nucleotides matching TRBD1. The CDR3 sequence is 15 residues long. Germline V lookup: CDR1 SGHRS, CDR2 YFSETQ. With V trimmed by 4 bases and J by 5 bases, 11 bases remained unmatched. CDR3: CASSHTRQGGTEAFF. DNA of the CDR3: TGCGCCAGCAGCCATACCCGACAGGGTGGGACTGAAGCTTTCTTT.

V and J are TRBV4-3 and TRBJ1-2; a possible D gene is TRBD1 (6 bases). V was trimmed by 4 bases and J by 4 bases, leaving 10 bases between them. Germline-derived CDR1 and CDR2 are LGHNA and YSLEER. The CDR3 length is 13 residues. Here the CDR3 DNA reads TGCGCCAGCAGCCGGGGACAAAGCTATGGCTACACCTTC. Translated: CASSRGQSYGYTF.

The V call is TRBV5-1, the J call TRBJ2-7; TRBD2 might be the D (6 bases). The V gene's germline CDR1 is SGHRS and CDR2 YFSETQ. The CDR3 is made up of 11 amino acids. Trimming cost V 4 bases and J 7 bases, with 9 bases left between them. CDR3 amino acids: CASSRAGEQYF. In DNA form, the CDR3 reads TGCGCCAGCAGCCGGGCGGGGGAGCAGTACTTC.

The chain employs TRBV5-1 and TRBJ1-1, with a tentative D call TRBD1 (5 bases). This CDR3 has 16 amino acids. Germline V gives CDR1 SGHRS, CDR2 YFSETQ. V was pared by 0 bases and J by 1 base, with 13 bases between. The chain's CDR3 is CASSLVSVGANTEAFF. In DNA, the CDR3 is TGCGCCAGCAGCTTGGTGTCGGTAGGGGCGAACACTGAAGCTTTCTTT.

J is TRBJ1-1 and V is TRBV6-2 or TRBV6-3, with D perhaps matching TRBD1 (6 bases). Trimming shortened V by 0 bases and J by 8 bases, and 13 bases separated the two germline ends. This CDR3 has 14 amino acids. CDR1 and CDR2 (germline): MNHEY, SVGEGT. DNA of the CDR3: TGTGCCAGCAGTTACTCGATTACAGGGATCGAAGCTTTCTTT. As protein: CASSYSITGIEAFF.

J is TRBJ1-1 and V is TRBV19; no clear D gene. Trimming removed 3 bases at V and 1 base at J, with 9 bases between. Looked up from germline, CDR1 is LNHDA and CDR2 is SQIVND (reference sequence). This CDR3 comprises 14 residues. The CDR3 bases are TGTGCCAGTAGTATCCCAACTGAGAACACTGAAGCTTTCTTT. Protein sequence: CASSIPTENTEAFF.

The DNA of the CDR3 is TGTGCCTGGCCGGACAGGGTCTCCTATAATTCACCCCTCCACTTT. Translating it yields CAWPDRVSYNSPLHF. The chain is built from TRBV30 and TRBJ1-6, with 8 bases aligning to TRBD1. Germline CDR1 reads GTSNPN; CDR2 reads SVGIG (reference sequence). The CDR3 has 15 amino acids. V lost 5 bases and J lost 0; bases outside the gene matches: 3.

This chain connects TRBV12-3 or TRBV12-4 to TRBJ2-7, with D hard to call. The CDR3 loop spans 12 amino acids. Deletions cut 2 bases from V and 5 bases from J, with 7 bases between. This CDR3 reads CASSLTIDEQYF. The CDR3, as DNA: TGTGCCAGCAGTTTAACTATCGACGAGCAGTACTTC.

This chain connects TRBV2 to TRBJ2-7; possible D gene TRBD1, 5 bases. Germline V gives CDR1 SNHLY, CDR2 FYNNEI. The V gene lost 2 bases and the J gene lost 2 bases, with 7 bases spanning the gap. The length of the CDR3 is 13 residues. DNA for the CDR3: TGTGCCAGCAGTGAACGCAGGGCCTACGAGCAGTACTTC. Its translation is CASSERRAYEQYF.

V usage is TRBV12-3 or TRBV12-4 and J usage is TRBJ2-7; the D gene is possibly TRBD1 (5 bases). The CDR3 runs to 13 residues. The V and J ends lost 5 bases and 4 bases respectively, with 12 bases between them. CDR3 sequence reads: CASSRTNLYEQYF. CDR3 DNA sequence: TGTGCCAGCAGTAGGACAAATCTGTACGAGCAGTACTTC.

The chain joins TRBV7-8 to TRBJ2-7; a possible D gene is TRBD2 (7 bases). Trimming stripped 5 bases from V and 2 bases from J, with 16 bases between. The germline CDR1 and CDR2 sequences are SGHVS and FQNEAQ. The CDR3 has 15 amino acids. CDR3 bases: TGTGCCAGCAGCCCCTCGAGGGGGGGCACCTACGAGCAGTACTTC. Amino acids: CASSPSRGGTYEQYF.

The V call is TRBV2, the J call TRBJ1-4, with D maybe TRBD1 (5 bases). CDR1 is SNHLY, CDR2 FYNNEI, per germline. Trimming took off 8 bases at V and 0 bases at J, with 7 bases between the two ends. This CDR3 comprises 13 residues. Here the CDR3 DNA reads TGTGCCAGCGCGACAGCAACTAATGAAAAACTGTTTTTT. Its translation: CASATATNEKLFF.

This chain joins TRBV14 and TRBJ2-1; the match to TRBD2 covers 8 bases. The CDR3 consists of 16 residues. The V and J ends lost 4 bases and 10 bases, in that order; junction bases with no gene match: 15. Germline lookup yields CDR1 SGHDN and CDR2 FVKESK. CDR3 nucleotide sequence: TGTGCCAGCAGCCTAGTCGGGCGGGGGGCGGCGACGGAGCAGTTCTTC. This encodes CASSLVGRGAATEQFF.

Only one count was recorded for this clone. The chain employs TRBV7-9 and TRBJ1-3, with 7 bases identical to TRBD1. Germline V lookup: CDR1 SEHNR, CDR2 FQNEAQ (reference sequence). This CDR3 is 19 amino acids long. V gave up 5 bases and J gave up 0 bases; unmatched junction bases: 16. The CDR3 region has the DNA TGTGCCAGCAGCATACGGGCCTGGGGACAGTTCGACTCTGGAAACACCATATATTTT. It translates to CASSIRAWGQFDSGNTIYF. Drawing the rest from reference TRBV7-9 and TRBJ1-3, the complete variable domain is DTGVSQNPRHKITKRGQNVTFRCDPISEHNRLYWYRQTLGQGPEFLTYFQNEAQLEKSRLLSDRFSAERPKGSFSTLEIQRTEQGDSAMYLCASSIRAWGQFDSGNTIYFGEGSWLTVV.

V usage is TRBV5-1 and J usage is TRBJ2-2, with D perhaps matching TRBD1 (5 bases). Germline CDR1 is SGHRS and CDR2 is YFSETQ. Trimming shortened V by 6 bases and J by 0 bases, and 12 bases separated the two germline ends. This CDR3 has 15 amino acids. The CDR3 DNA reads as TGCGCCAGCATCCTGGACACCCCGAACACCGGGGAGCTGTTTTTT. This translates into CASILDTPNTGELFF.

The chain combines TRBV9 with TRBJ1-5, with TRBD1 as a possible D gene (5 bases). With 3 bases removed from V and 5 bases from J, the gap between germline ends came to 18 bases. Germline CDR1 and CDR2: SGDLS and YYNGEE. CDR3 size: 16 residues. CDR3 sequence: CASSDGRGDSHQPQHF. The CDR3 bases are TGTGCCAGCAGCGACGGGAGGGGTGACAGCCATCAGCCCCAGCATTTT.

The chain employs TRBV6-1 and TRBJ1-6; 8 nucleotides line up with TRBD1. The germline gives CDR1 MNHNS, CDR2 SASEGT. This CDR3 is 16 amino acids long. J gave up 7 bases and V 4 bases, and 9 bases lay outside the gene matches. The CDR3 region has the DNA TGTGCCAGCAGTGCCTCAGGGGGCCGTCGGAATTCACCCCTCCACTTT. Amino acids: CASSASGGRRNSPLHF.

The rearrangement joins TRBV15 to TRBJ1-1; D uncertain. The CDR3 loop spans 15 amino acids. CDR1 LNHNV and CDR2 YYDKDF come from the germline V gene (reference sequence). V was pared by 10 bases and J by 0 bases, with 18 bases between. In nucleotides, the CDR3 is TGTGCCAGCCTACGGGGATTGGGAGTGAACACTGAAGCTTTCTTT. Encoded protein: CASLRGLGVNTEAFF.

The rearrangement links TRBV27 to TRBJ2-5; TRBD2 matches 14 bases. CDR1 is MNHEY and CDR2 is SMNVEV in the germline V gene (reference sequence). This CDR3 comprises 19 residues. The V segment lost 1 base and the J segment 5 bases; nucleotides outside the gene matches: 12. Written as DNA, the CDR3 is TGTGCCAGCAGTTTATGGGGCCCCGGGACTAGCGGGGGATGGGAGACCCAGTACTTC. Protein product: CASSLWGPGTSGGWETQYF.

J is TRBJ2-7 and V is TRBV4-3, with 9 bases aligning to TRBD1. CDR1 and CDR2 from the germline V gene are LGHNA and YSLEER. Trimming cost V 3 bases and J 6 bases; bases outside gene matches: 12. The CDR3 is 16 amino acids. CDR3: CASSHLSGTGPLEQYF. The DNA for the CDR3 is TGCGCCAGCAGCCATCTATCCGGGACAGGGCCTCTCGAGCAGTACTTC.

The chain has TRBV7-8 and TRBJ1-4; perhaps TRBD1 as D (6 bases). Germline assignment: CDR1 SGHVS and CDR2 FQNEAQ. This CDR3 is built from 15 residues. Trimming removed 7 bases from V and 2 bases from J, with 14 bases in between. CDR3 protein: CASTQVGATNEKLFF. DNA of the CDR3: TGTGCCAGCACTCAAGTGGGGGCGACTAATGAAAAACTGTTTTTT. Complete variable domain (other parts from reference TRBV7-8 and TRBJ1-4): GAGVSQSPRYKVAKRGQDVALRCDPISGHVSLFWYQQALGQGPEFLTYFQNEAQLDKSGLPSDRFFAERPEGSVSTLKIQRTQQEDSAVYLCASTQVGATNEKLFFGSGTQLSVL.

CDR3 bases: TGTGCCAGCAGCGTAGCCTGGGGGACAGGGGCTGGAAACACCATATATTTT. Amino acids: CASSVAWGTGAGNTIYF. The chain joins TRBV9 to TRBJ1-3, with 10 bases identical to TRBD1. Germline V gives CDR1 SGDLS, CDR2 YYNGEE. Unmatched junction bases numbered 5, after V lost 0 bases and J lost 2 bases. This CDR3 is built from 17 residues.